This T cell receptor (beta chain) appears in the sequencing data of a study of blood T cell repertoires in COVID-19. Authors' analysis steps: Nucleated cell number was recorded as an estimate derived from reference gene primer amplification. Data came from immunoSEQ multiplex PCR; TCRdb stores just in-frame clones and leaves some out. Clone size and the V and J calls come from that table; the DNA yielded D and trimming. The sample shows 200,000 to 250,000 clones, under 90% of them seen only once. Germline loops: CDR1 ENHRY, CDR2 SYGVKD. The V end lost 6 bases, the J end lost 5 bases, and 19 bases lay between the germline ends. CDR3 length: 15 residues.

The chain recombines TRBV10-3 with TRBJ1-1, with D possibly being TRBD1 (6 bases). Sequencing input: peripheral blood. The clonotype was recovered from a man over 45 with acute or convalescent COVID-19. This CDR3 is CAIRDPGHIKTEAFF. CDR3 in DNA: TGTGCCATCAGAGACCCGGGACACATAAAGACTGAAGCTTTCTTT.